The clone carrying this T cell receptor beta chain was counted many times. The data originate from a study of T-cell reconstitution after alpha-beta-depleted transplantation in children. Germline CDR1 and CDR2: ENHRY and SYGVKD. The CDR3 extends over 16 amino acids. Trimming stripped 4 bases from V and 0 bases from J, with 13 bases between. Preparing the TCRbeta library involved the use of unique molecular identifiers. TCRdb ran MiXCR on the PCR reads and lists one entry per CDR3 protein. The sample gives over 200,000 distinct CDR3 sequences, around 9.6% of which show up once; around 6.2% is in the top ten.

The sequences come from PBMCs from the stem cell graft donor, collected from the stem cell graft. The genes are TRBV10-3 and TRBJ1-3; D might be TRBD1 (6 bases). The TCR sequence derives from a human donor who donated a stem cell graft to a child with acute lymphoblastic leukemia. In DNA form, the CDR3 reads TGTGCCATCAGTGGTTCCGGGACACGCTCTGGAAACACCATATATTTT. Translating gives CAISGSGTRSGNTIYF.